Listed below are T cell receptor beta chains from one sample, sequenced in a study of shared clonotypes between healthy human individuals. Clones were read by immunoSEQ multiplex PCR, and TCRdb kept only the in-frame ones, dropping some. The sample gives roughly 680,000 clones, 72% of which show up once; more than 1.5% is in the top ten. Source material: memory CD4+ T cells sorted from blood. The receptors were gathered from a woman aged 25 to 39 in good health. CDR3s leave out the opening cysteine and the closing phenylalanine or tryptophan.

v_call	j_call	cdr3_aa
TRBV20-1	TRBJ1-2	SAAGGYT
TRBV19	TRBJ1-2	ASTSPGRLDPCT
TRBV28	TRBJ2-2	ASSFLAGYTGELF
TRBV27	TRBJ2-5	ASRRLAGGETQY
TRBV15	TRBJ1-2	ATTLGQGLGGYT
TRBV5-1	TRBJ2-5	ASSLRVLREGQETQY
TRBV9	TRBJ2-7	ASSPRAGGNEQY
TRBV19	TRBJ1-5	ASSTADSQPQH
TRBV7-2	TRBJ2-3	ASSPWTAGGRDTQY
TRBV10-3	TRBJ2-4	AISESRGGNIQY
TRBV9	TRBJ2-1	ASSVGDNEQF
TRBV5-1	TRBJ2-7	ASSLADGAGTYEQY
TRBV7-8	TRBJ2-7	ASSLVDTYEQY
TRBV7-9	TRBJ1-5	ASSHNGDQPQH